The clone carrying this T cell receptor beta chain was observed a handful of times. Its specificity is unknown. The data were obtained in a study of post-analysis software for immune sequencing data. Overall study context: Recorded disease courses covered relapsing-remitting, secondary progressive and progressive-relapsing multiple sclerosis. Some patients had no subtype annotation.

Study observations and caveats: Normalized Chao1 diversity was significantly reduced in patients versus controls. Compared with controls, patients had more of about five TRBV segments, including TRBV5-6, TRBV5-1 and TRBV20-1. F measure showed strong co-clustering of same-batch samples.

V lost 5 bases to trimming and J lost 2 bases; unmatched junction nucleotides: 8. The CDR3 totals 16 residues. Incorporated into the TCR beta cDNA libraries were unique molecular identifiers, which served to reduce PCR and sequencing biases. The source material, 1 to 10 million T cells, gave rise to roughly 500,000 cDNA molecules. From the PCR reads, TCRdb called clonotypes with MiXCR, one entry per CDR3 protein. The sample gives more than 350,000 distinct CDR3 sequences, 39% of which show up once; 6% to 9% is in the top ten. This receptor was taken from a girl between 2 and 10 years old with multiple sclerosis. The chain has TRBV12-3 or TRBV12-4 and TRBJ2-3, with 9 bases matching TRBD2. Input material: blood. The CDR3 bases are TGTGCCAGCAGTCCCGTAGCGGGGGCCTACACAGATACGCAGTATTTT. It yields the protein CASSPVAGAYTDTQYF.